This T cell receptor (beta chain) was observed in a study of chemoradiotherapy in HPV16-positive cancers. Study summary: A couple of HPV16-positive patients' cells yielded candidate HPV-specific clones and common motifs. Study-wide findings and caveats: Candidate HPV-specific clones and E7-related TCR motifs grew in tumor during treatment. Better recurrence-free survival went with HPV-responsive T-cell expansion in HPV16-positive patients.

Regarding this clone: The antigen remains unidentified.

Libraries were prepared by immunoSEQ multiplex PCR; TCRdb keeps only in-frame clonotypes and omits some of them. The sample carries fewer than 70,000 clones, around nine tenths recorded once. CDR3 length equals 12 residues. Trimming removed 7 bases from V and 2 bases from J, with 11 bases in between. The germline CDR1 and CDR2 sequences are SQVTM and ANQGSEA. The source material was blood, sampled from a patient who underwent chemoradiotherapy. The source is a human donor with HPV-associated anogenital cancer. This sequence joins TRBV29-1 and TRBJ1-2; a possible D gene is TRBD1 (5 bases). CDR3 protein: CSARDRNYGYTF. The CDR3, as DNA: TGCAGCGCCAGGGACCGGAACTATGGCTACACCTTC.